The clone carrying this T cell receptor beta chain has only a few counts. The antigen is unknown. This sample is part of a study of beta chain features in type 1 diabetes. The overall study: There was similarity between patients and healthy donors in age, gender and cell yields. Findings and limits, study-wide: When Type 1 diabetes patients were examined, their TCRB CDR3s proved moderately but significantly shorter in all four CD4+ subsets.

Germline lookup yields CDR1 SGDLS and CDR2 YYNGEE. This CDR3 region has 17 residues. V lost 0 bases and J lost 0, with 13 bases in between. The authors reverse transcribed all of the isolated RNA, so sequencing captured expressed TCRB transcripts. The protocol was immunoSEQ multiplex PCR, while the TCRdb copy is restricted to in-frame clones and leaves out a portion. The repertoire holds about 260,000 clones, with around 21% as singletons. The gene calls are TRBV9 and TRBJ1-5; D might be TRBD1 (5 bases). This TCR was recovered from a woman between 40 and 55 years old with type 1 diabetes. Input material: naive CD4+ T cells from blood. CDR3 nucleotide sequence: TGTGCCAGCAGCGTAGGGTGGGGGGATAATAGCAATCAGCCCCAGCATTTT. This translates into CASSVGWGDNSNQPQHF.